The 4 T cell receptor beta chains presented below share a single source sample, sequenced in a study of response to subunit inactivated influenza vaccine. MiXCR, applied by TCRdb to the RT-PCR reads, yields one record per CDR3 protein. This sample has approximately 700,000 distinct CDR3 sequences, with around 14% found just once. Sequenced material: PBMCs from blood, taken 14 to 15 days before vaccination. Receptors were obtained from a man aged 50 or older who received an inactivated influenza vaccine.

The chain employs TRBV28 and TRBJ1-4, with 9 bases lining up with TRBD1. This CDR3 spans 15 amino acids. From germline, CDR1 is MDHEN and CDR2 SYDVKM. V lost 6 bases and J lost 4; bases outside the gene matches: 6. CDR3 residues: CASRVWGQGNEKLFF. CDR3 nucleotides: TGTGCCAGCAGGGTATGGGGACAGGGTAATGAAAAACTGTTTTTT.

In its sample, this clonotype was seen a few times. This chain links TRBV15 with TRBJ2-2, with 10 bases aligning to TRBD2. V lost 2 bases to trimming and J lost 7 bases; unmatched junction nucleotides: 10. This CDR3 has 17 residues. Germline V gives CDR1 LNHNV, CDR2 YYDKDF (reference sequence). The chain's CDR3 is CATSRSQAGGPFGELFF. Here the CDR3 DNA reads TGTGCCACCAGCAGATCACAAGCGGGAGGGCCGTTCGGGGAGCTGTTTTTT.

CDR3 nucleotide sequence: TGTGCCAGCAATCAGGGGGGCGTATTGAACACTGAAGCTTTCTTT. Translating it yields CASNQGGVLNTEAFF. This sequence joins TRBV7-9 and TRBJ1-1; 7 bases are shared with TRBD1. Losses at the gene ends were 7 bases for V and 0 bases for J; bases not matched to a gene: 8. The CDR3 spans 15 residues. Per the germline V gene, CDR1 is SEHNR and CDR2 is FQNEAQ (reference sequence).

This chain links TRBV19 with TRBJ1-2; D gene unclear. The CDR3 totals 13 residues. Trimming removed 6 bases from V and 3 bases from J, with 11 bases in between. Germline CDR1 and CDR2: LNHDA and SQIVND (reference sequence). The CDR3 DNA sequence: TGTGCCAGTAGCCTCTTATTGGACTATGGCTACACCTTC. This gives the protein CASSLLLDYGYTF.